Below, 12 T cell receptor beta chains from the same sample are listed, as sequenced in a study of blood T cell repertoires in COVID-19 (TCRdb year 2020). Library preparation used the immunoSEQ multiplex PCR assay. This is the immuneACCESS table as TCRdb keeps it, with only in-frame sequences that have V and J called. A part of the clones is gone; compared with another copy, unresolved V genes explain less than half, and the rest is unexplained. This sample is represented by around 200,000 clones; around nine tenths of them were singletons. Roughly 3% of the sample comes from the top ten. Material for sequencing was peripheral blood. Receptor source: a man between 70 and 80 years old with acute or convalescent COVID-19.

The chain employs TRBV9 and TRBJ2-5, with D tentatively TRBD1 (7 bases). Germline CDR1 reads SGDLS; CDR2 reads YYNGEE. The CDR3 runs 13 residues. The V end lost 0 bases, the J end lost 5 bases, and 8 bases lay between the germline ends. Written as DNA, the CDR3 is TGTGCCAGCAGCGTAGCAGGGGGGGAGACCCAGTACTTC. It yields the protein CASSVAGGETQYF.

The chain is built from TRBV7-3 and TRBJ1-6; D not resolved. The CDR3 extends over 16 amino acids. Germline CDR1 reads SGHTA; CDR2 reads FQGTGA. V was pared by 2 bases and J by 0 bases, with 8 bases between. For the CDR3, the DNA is TGTGCCAGCAGCTTATACGGGGACTCCTATAATTCACCCCTCCACTTT. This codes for CASSLYGDSYNSPLHF.

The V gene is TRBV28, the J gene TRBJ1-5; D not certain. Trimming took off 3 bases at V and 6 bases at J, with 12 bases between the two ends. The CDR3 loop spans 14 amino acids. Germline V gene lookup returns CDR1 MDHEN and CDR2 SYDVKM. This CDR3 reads CASSFFVRSQPQHF. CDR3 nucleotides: TGTGCCAGCAGTTTTTTTGTACGGAGTCAGCCCCAGCATTTT.

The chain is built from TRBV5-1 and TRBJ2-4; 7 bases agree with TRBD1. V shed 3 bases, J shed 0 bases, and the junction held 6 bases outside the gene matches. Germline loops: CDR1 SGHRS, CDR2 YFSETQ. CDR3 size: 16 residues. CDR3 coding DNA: TGCGCCAGCAGCTCCGGGACAGCGATAGCCAAAAACATTCAGTACTTC. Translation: CASSSGTAIAKNIQYF. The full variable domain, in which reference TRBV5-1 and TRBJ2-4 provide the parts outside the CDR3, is KAGVTQTPRYLIKTRGQQVTLSCSPISGHRSVSWYQQTPGQGLQFLFEYFSETQRNKGNFPGRFSGRQFSNSRSEMNVSTLELGDSALYLCASSSGTAIAKNIQYFGAGTRLSVL.

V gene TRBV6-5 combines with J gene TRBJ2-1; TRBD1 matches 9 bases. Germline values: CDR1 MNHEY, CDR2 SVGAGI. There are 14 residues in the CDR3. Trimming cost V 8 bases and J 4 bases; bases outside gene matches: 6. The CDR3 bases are TGTGCCAGCGCCTACAGGGGGCCTTACAATGAGCAGTTCTTC. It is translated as CASAYRGPYNEQFF.

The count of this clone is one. The CDR3 bases are TGTGCCAGCAGCGTTAGACAGGGGGCTGATGGCTACACCTTC. The encoded protein is CASSVRQGADGYTF. The chain links TRBV9 to TRBJ1-2, with TRBD1 identical over 10 bases. The V gene's germline CDR1 is SGDLS and CDR2 YYNGEE. The CDR3 sequence is 14 residues long. The junction had 4 bases not matched to a gene; V was cut back by 2 bases and J by 6 bases.

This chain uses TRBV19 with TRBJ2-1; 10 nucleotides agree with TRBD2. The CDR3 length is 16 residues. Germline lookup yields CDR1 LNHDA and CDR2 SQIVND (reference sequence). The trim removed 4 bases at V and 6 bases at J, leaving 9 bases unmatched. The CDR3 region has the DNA TGTGCCAGTAGTACCCATAGCGGGAGGTGGAGCAATGAGCAGTTCTTC. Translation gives CASSTHSGRWSNEQFF.

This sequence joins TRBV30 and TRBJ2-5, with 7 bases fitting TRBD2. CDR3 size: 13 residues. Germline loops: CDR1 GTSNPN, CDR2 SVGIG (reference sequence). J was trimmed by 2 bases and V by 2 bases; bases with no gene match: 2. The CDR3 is CAWSPGGQETQYF. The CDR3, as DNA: TGTGCCTGGAGTCCCGGGGGGCAAGAGACCCAGTACTTC.

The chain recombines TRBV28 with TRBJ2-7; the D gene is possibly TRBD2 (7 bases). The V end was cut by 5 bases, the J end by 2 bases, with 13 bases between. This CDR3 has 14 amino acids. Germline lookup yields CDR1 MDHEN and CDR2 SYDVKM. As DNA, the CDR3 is TGTGCCAGCAGTGTACCGGGGGGCCCCTACGAGCAGTACTTC. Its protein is CASSVPGGPYEQYF.

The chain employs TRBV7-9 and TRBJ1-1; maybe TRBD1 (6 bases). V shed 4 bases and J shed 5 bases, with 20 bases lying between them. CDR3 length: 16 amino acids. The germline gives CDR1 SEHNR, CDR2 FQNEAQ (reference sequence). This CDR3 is CASSSLTGRGRTEAFF. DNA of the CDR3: TGTGCCAGCAGCTCCTTGACAGGAAGGGGCCGAACTGAAGCTTTCTTT.

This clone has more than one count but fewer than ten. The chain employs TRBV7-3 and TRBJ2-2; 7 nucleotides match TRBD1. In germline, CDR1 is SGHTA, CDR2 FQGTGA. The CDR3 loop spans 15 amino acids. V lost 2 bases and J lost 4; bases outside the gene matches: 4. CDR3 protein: CASSLLQGTTGELFF. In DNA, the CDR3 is TGTGCCAGCAGCTTATTACAGGGGACCACCGGGGAGCTGTTTTTT.

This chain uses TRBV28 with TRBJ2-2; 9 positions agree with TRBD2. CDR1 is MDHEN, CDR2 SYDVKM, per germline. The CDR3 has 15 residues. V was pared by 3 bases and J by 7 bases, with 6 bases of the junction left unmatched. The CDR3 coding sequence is TGTGCCAGCAGTTTGGCGGGGGGGCTCAGCGGGGAGCTGTTTTTT. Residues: CASSLAGGLSGELFF.